The rows below give T cell receptor beta chains drawn from one sample of a study of shared clonotypes between healthy human individuals. Assay: immunoSEQ multiplex PCR; the TCRdb copy retains only in-frame clones and omits some. The repertoire holds about 2.2 million clones, with roughly 91% as singletons. Sequenced: naive CD8+ T cells from PBMCs. All receptors derive from a man aged 18-30 years in good health. Some clones in this sample may be carry-over from other donors' samples. Each CDR3 is given with its conserved first and last residue.

j_gene,v_gene,CDR3aa
TRBJ1-1,TRBV6-5,CASSYLAGAEAFF
TRBJ1-5,TRBV25-1,CASSEWEGGTRNQPQHF
TRBJ2-1,TRBV29-1,CSGRGLENRNYNEQFF
TRBJ1-4,TRBV7-9,CASSPVGTQDFEKLFF
TRBJ2-1,TRBV18,CASLPGTHLYNEQFF
TRBJ2-7,TRBV5-8,CASSLLPGTGVYEQYF
TRBJ1-1,TRBV9,CASSVPSGVLMNTEAFF
TRBJ1-1,TRBV14,CASSQDSAGNTEAFF
TRBJ2-7,TRBV5-1,CASSPGQGAYEQYF
TRBJ2-1,TRBV7-3,CASSPQRENEQFF
TRBJ1-1,TRBV9,CASSPAGLNTEAFF
TRBJ2-4,TRBV28,CASSYSLNIQYF
TRBJ2-1,TRBV5-6,CASSRTFNEQFF
TRBJ1-2,TRBV5-1,CASSWGPGTTNYGYTF
TRBJ2-7,TRBV27,CASSLLDRGHEQYF
TRBJ1-4,TRBV28,CASSFQPQGGGKLKKLFF
TRBJ1-2,TRBV29-1,CSAKQGTDYGYTF
TRBJ1-2,TRBV5-4,CASSGRDSWSYGYTF
TRBJ2-3,TRBV27,CASSLSRGGDTQYF
TRBJ2-7,TRBV25-1,CASSDRNSAYEQYF
TRBJ2-7,TRBV10-2,CASSERGQGSEQYF